Reported below is one T cell receptor beta chain. The antigen it binds to is not known. Per-base qualities were not stored, and no clone one base away is much larger. TCRbeta CDR3 regions were amplified from genomic DNA by means of the immunoSEQ Assay, a bias-controlled multiplex PCR. In the source study's methods: The number of nucleated cells in each sample was estimated from the amplification of reference gene primers within the assay. To quantify the absolute abundance of each unique TCRbeta CDR3 rearrangement, sequence reads were collapsed and filtered. For each sample, productive Simpson clonality was calculated as the square root of Simpson's diversity index across productive rearrangements. In its TCRdb copy, this immuneACCESS table keeps in-frame sequences only and misses some clones. Where compared with another copy, unresolved V genes explain less than half of these, and the others have no known cause. V, J and clone size are taken as reported in that table, and D and trimming were inferred from the DNA itself. The sample yields about 180,000 clones; 70% to 85% were counted once. Together, the top ten hold 5.5% to 8% of the sample.

In Seattle, one collaborating source enrolled patients while the infection was active and tracked those patients longitudinally over the course of disease. Each collaborating institution followed its own protocols to collect whole blood in K2EDTA tubes. For TCRbeta analysis, collaborators shipped samples as frozen whole blood, isolated PBMCs, or DNA extracted from either of those sample types. The trim is 6 bases for V and 5 bases for J, with a gap of 7 bases between the germline ends. The CDR3 sequence holds 11 residues, the cysteine and phenylalanine included. The CDR3 DNA has 33 bases and is translated from base 1. Based on the germline V gene (reference sequence), the CDR1 and CDR2 sequences are DFQATT and SNEGSKA. The data stem from a study of blood T cell repertoires in COVID-19 (dated by TCRdb to about 2020). Study-level background: Collaborator samples came from the United States, Italy and Spain and covered acute and convalescent phases of COVID-19. The prospective study material was composed of cDNA or gDNA derived from T cells, B-cell-depleted T cells, or PBMCs. Subjects who had been exposed to COVID-19, were actively infected with it, or had recovered from it provided the deeply sampled blood TCRbeta repertoires that made up the dataset. A freely available public database, intended as a resource for researchers studying the immune response to SARS-CoV-2, is where the repertoires were released. The samples were drawn from two sources: the first 160 participants of the ongoing ImmuneRACE study, and 1,200 or so subjects contributed by 6 global collaborators. A de-identified subject ID, COVID-19 status, age in years and sex were almost always included in the sample metadata. Where HLA class I and class II types were available, the types were taken from metadata supplied by the sample provider, not from assay-based typing. The full study reports these points: The quantity of clinical and demographic metadata differed by source and by participant and was supplied without curation.

The V gene is TRBV20-1 and the J gene is TRBJ1-4, with the identity of the D gene unclear. This clonotype was obtained from an elderly man with COVID-19, enrolled during active disease. Sample: peripheral blood. Here is the DNA: TGCAGTGCCTTCAGGAATGAAAAACTGTTTTTT. Its protein product is CSAFRNEKLFF.